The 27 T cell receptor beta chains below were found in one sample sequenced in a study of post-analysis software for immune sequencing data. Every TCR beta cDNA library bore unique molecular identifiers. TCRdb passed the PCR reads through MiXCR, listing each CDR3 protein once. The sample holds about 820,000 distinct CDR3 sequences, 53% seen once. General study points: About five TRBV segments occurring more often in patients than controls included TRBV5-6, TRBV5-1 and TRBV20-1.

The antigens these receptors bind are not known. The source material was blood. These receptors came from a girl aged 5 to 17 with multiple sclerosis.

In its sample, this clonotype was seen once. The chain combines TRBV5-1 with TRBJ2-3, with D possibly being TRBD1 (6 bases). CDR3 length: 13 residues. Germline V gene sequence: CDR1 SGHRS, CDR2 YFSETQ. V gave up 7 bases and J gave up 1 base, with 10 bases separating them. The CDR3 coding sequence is TGCGCCAGCGCGGCAGGGGGCACAGATACGCAGTATTTT. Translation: CASAAGGTDTQYF.

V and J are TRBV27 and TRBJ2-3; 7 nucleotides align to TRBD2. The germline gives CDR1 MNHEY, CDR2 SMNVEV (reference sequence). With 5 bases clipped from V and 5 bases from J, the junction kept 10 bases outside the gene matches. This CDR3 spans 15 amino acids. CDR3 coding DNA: TGTGCCAGCAGTCAGTTAGTAGCGGGTCAAGATACGCAGTATTTT. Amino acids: CASSQLVAGQDTQYF.

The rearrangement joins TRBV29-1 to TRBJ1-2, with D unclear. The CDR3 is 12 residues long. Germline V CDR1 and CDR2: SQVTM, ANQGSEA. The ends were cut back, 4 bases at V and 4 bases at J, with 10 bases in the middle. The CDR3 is CSVGSWFYGYTF. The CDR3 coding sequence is TGCAGCGTTGGATCCTGGTTCTATGGCTACACCTTC.

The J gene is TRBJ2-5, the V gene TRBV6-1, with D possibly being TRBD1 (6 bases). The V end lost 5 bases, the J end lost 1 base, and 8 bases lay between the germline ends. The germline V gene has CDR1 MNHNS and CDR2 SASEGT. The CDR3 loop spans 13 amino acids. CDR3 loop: CASSTGSQETQYF. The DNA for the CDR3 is TGTGCCAGCAGTACAGGGTCCCAAGAGACCCAGTACTTC.

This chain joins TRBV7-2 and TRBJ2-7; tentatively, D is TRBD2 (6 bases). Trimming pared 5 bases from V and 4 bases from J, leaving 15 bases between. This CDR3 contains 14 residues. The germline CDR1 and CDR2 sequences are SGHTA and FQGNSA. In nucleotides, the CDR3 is TGTGCCAGCAGCCCCATGGGGGGTGCGTACGAGCAGTACTTC. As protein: CASSPMGGAYEQYF.

CDR3 protein: CASSGTGWRGNEQFF. For the CDR3, the DNA is TGCGCCAGCAGCGGGACAGGGTGGAGGGGCAATGAGCAGTTCTTC. The chain employs TRBV5-1 and TRBJ2-1, with TRBD1 matching over 9 bases. The CDR3 covers 15 residues. The V gene end was trimmed by 4 bases and the J gene end by 6 bases; junction bases not matched to a gene: 8. Germline CDR1 is SGHRS and CDR2 is YFSETQ.

The CDR3 reads CSSRGTSGRGEQFF. CDR3 nucleotides: TGCAGCTCCCGCGGGACTAGCGGGAGAGGGGAGCAGTTCTTC. The chain uses TRBV29-1 and TRBJ2-1; 14 nucleotides line up with TRBD2. This CDR3 is built from 14 residues. Germline CDR1 reads SQVTM; CDR2 reads ANQGSEA. V gave up 8 bases and J gave up 10 bases; unmatched junction bases: 10.

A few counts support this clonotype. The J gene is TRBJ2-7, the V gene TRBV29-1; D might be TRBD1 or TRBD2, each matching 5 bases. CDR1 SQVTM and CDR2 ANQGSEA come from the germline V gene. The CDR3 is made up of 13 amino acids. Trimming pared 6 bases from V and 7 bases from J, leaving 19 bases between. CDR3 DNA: TGCAGCGTGGCCGGGGCAGGGCAGGAAGAGCAGTACTTC. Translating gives CSVAGAGQEEQYF.

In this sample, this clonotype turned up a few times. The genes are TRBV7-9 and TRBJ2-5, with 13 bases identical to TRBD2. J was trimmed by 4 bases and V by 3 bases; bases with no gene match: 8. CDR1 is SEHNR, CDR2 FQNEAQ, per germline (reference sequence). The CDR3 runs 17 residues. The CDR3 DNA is TGTGCCAGCAGCTTTTTAGGACTAGCGGGAGCTGGAGAGACCCAGTACTTC. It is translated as CASSFLGLAGAGETQYF.

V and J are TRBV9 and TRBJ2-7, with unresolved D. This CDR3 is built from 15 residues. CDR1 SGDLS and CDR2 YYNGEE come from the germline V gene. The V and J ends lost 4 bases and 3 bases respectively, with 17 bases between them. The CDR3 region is CASSPLLTSVYEQYF. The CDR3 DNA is TGTGCCAGCAGCCCTCTACTAACCTCCGTCTACGAGCAGTACTTC.

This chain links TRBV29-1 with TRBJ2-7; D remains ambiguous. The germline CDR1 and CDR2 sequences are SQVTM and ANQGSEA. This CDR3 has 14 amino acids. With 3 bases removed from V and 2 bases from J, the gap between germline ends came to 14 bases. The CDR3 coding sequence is TGCAGCGTTGACATTGGCCCCGACCCCTACGAGCAGTACTTC. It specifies CSVDIGPDPYEQYF.

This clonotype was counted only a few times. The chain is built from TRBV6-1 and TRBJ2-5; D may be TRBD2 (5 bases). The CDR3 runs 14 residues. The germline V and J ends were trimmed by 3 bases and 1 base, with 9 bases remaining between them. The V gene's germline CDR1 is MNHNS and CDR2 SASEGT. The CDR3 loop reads CASSEPGLQETQYF. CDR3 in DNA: TGTGCCAGCAGTGAGCCAGGACTCCAAGAGACCCAGTACTTC.

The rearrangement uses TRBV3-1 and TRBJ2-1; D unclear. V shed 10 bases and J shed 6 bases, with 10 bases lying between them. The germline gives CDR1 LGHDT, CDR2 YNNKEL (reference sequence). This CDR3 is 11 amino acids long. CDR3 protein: CATSHFNEQFF. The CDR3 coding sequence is TGTGCCACCTCACACTTCAATGAGCAGTTCTTC.

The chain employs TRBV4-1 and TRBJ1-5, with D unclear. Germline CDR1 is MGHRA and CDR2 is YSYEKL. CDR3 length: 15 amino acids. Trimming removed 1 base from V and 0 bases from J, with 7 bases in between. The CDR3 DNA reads TGCGCCAGCAGCCAAGGGGTGTCTAGCAATCAGCCCCAGCATTTT. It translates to CASSQGVSSNQPQHF.

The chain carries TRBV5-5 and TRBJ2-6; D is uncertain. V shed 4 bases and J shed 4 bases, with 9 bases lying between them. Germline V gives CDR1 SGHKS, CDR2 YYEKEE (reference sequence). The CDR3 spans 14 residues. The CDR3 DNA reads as TGTGCCAGCAGCCCTTACAACGGGGCCAACGTCCTGACTTTC. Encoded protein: CASSPYNGANVLTF.

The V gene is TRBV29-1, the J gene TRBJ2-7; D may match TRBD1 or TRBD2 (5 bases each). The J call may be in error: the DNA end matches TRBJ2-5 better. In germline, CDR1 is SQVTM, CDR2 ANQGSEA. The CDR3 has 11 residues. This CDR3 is CRTRWGETQYF. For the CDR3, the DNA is TGCAGAACGAGGTGGGGGGAGACCCAGTACTTC.

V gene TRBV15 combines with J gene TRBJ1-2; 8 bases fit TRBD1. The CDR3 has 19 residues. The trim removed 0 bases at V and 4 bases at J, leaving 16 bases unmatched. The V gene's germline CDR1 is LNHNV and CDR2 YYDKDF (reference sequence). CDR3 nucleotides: TGTGCCACCAGCAGAGATGGGGTTTGGCCAGGGGGCCGTTCCTATGGCTACACCTTC. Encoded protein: CATSRDGVWPGGRSYGYTF. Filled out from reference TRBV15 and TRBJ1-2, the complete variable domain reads DAMVIQNPRYQVTQFGKPVTLSCSQTLNHNVMYWYQQKSSQAPKLLFHYYDKDFNNEADTPDNFQSRRPNTSFCFLDIRSPGLGDTAMYLCATSRDGVWPGGRSYGYTFGSGTRLTVV.

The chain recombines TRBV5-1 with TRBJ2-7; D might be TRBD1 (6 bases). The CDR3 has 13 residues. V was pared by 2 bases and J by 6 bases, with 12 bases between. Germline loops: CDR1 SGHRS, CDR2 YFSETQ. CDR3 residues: CASSFAQGGEQYF. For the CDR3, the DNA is TGCGCCAGCAGCTTCGCCCAAGGGGGCGAGCAGTACTTC. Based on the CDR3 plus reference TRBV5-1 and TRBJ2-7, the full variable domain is KAGVTQTPRYLIKTRGQQVTLSCSPISGHRSVSWYQQTPGQGLQFLFEYFSETQRNKGNFPGRFSGRQFSNSRSEMNVSTLELGDSALYLCASSFAQGGEQYFGPGTRLTVT.

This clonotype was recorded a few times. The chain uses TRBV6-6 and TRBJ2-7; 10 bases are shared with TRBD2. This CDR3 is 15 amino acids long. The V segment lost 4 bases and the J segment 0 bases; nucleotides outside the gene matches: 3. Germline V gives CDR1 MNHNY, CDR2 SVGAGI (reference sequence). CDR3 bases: TGTGCCAGCAGTTTAGGACTAGCGGCCTCCTACGAGCAGTACTTC. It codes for CASSLGLAASYEQYF.

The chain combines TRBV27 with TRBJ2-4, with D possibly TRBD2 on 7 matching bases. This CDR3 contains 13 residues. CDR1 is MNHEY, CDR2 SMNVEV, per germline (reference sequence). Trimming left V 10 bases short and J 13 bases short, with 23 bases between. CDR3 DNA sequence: TGTGCCAACCGTAAAGGGGGGGCTCAGGAGCAGTACTTC. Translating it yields CANRKGGAQEQYF.

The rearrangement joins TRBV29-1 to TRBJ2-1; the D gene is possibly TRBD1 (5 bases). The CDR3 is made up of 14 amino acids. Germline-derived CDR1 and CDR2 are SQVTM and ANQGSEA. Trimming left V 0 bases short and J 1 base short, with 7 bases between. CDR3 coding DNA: TGCAGCGTTGAAGAACAGGCTTCCTACAATGAGCAGTTCTTC. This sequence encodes CSVEEQASYNEQFF.

CDR3 DNA sequence: TGTGCCAGCACCGGACTGGCGGGTTCACCCCTCCACTTT. Amino acids: CASTGLAGSPLHF. J is TRBJ1-6 and V is TRBV6-5, with D unresolved. With 7 bases removed from V and 9 bases from J, the gap between germline ends came to 13 bases. The CDR3 sequence is 13 residues long. The germline CDR1 and CDR2 sequences are MNHEY and SVGAGI.

CDR3 protein: CASSQEPQGLLAYEQYF. The CDR3 nucleotides read TGTGCCAGCAGCCAAGAGCCACAGGGGCTCCTAGCGTACGAGCAGTACTTC. The chain recombines TRBV3-1 with TRBJ2-5, with D possibly being TRBD1 (7 bases). The end of the DNA aligns better with TRBJ2-7, so the J call may be wrong. CDR1 LGHDT and CDR2 YNNKEL come from the germline V gene (reference sequence). The CDR3 has 17 residues.

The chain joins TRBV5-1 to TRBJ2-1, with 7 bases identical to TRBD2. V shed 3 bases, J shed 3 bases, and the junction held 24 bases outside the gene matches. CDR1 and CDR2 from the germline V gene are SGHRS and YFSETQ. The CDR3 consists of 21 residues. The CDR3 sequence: CASSYDSGGRATIGRYNEQFF. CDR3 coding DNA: TGCGCCAGCAGCTACGATAGTGGCGGGAGAGCCACCATTGGCCGCTACAATGAGCAGTTCTTC. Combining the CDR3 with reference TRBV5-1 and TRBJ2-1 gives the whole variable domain KAGVTQTPRYLIKTRGQQVTLSCSPISGHRSVSWYQQTPGQGLQFLFEYFSETQRNKGNFPGRFSGRQFSNSRSEMNVSTLELGDSALYLCASSYDSGGRATIGRYNEQFFGPGTRLTVL.

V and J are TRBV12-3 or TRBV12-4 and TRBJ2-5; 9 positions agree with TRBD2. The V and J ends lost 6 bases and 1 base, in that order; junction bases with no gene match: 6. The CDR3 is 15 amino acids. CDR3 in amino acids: CASSSLGLAQETQYF. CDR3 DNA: TGTGCCAGCAGCAGCTTGGGACTAGCCCAAGAGACCCAGTACTTC.

The DNA of the CDR3 is TGTGCCAGCAGCTTAGTTCCAGGTCGCAACGAGCAGTACTTC. This gives the protein CASSLVPGRNEQYF. The genes are TRBV7-8 and TRBJ2-5; D is uncertain. With the DNA end fitting TRBJ2-7 better, the J assignment may be wrong. CDR1 is SGHVS, CDR2 FQNEAQ, per germline. The CDR3 totals 14 residues.

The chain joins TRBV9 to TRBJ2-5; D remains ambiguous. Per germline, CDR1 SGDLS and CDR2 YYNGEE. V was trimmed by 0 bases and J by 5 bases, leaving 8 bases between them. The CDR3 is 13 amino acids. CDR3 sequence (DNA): TGTGCCAGCAGCGTAGGAATCGGGGAGACCCAGTACTTC. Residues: CASSVGIGETQYF. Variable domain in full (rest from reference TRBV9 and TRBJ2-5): DSGVTQTPKHLITATGQRVTLRCSPRSGDLSVYWYQQSLDQGLQFLIQYYNGEERAKGNILERFSAQQFPDLHSELNLSSLELGDSALYFCASSVGIGETQYFGPGTRLLVL.